Shown below are 11 T cell receptor beta chains from a single sample sequenced in a study of Ad26.COV2.S vaccination and SARS-CoV-2 variants. This sample's treatment: around 19 received Ad26.COV2.S at low or high dose, single or two shots; five or six received placebo; per-sample allocation not given. Day 63 after the first vaccine or placebo injection was the time point for sampling. Repertoires were generated with immunoSEQ multiplex PCR, while TCRdb's copy carries only in-frame clones and drops some. The sample has some 240,000 clones, around nine tenths seen once. The sequencing here drew on peripheral blood, taken in a trial of Ad26.COV2.S vaccine versus placebo. These receptor sequences come from a person between 18 and 60 years old who received the Ad26.COV2.S COVID-19 vaccine or a placebo.

This clone has a single count. The chain links TRBV29-1 to TRBJ1-5, with 7 positions matching TRBD1. Germline assignment: CDR1 SQVTM and CDR2 ANQGSEA. This CDR3 spans 13 amino acids. V dropped 7 bases and J dropped 7; count of bases not matched to a gene: 10. Written as DNA, the CDR3 is TGCAGCGCTGGGGGAGGGGGCAGCCAGCCCCAGCATTTT. Translation gives CSAGGGGSQPQHF.

This rearrangement joins TRBV6-5 to TRBJ2-2, with 7 nucleotides matching TRBD2. V was clipped by 7 bases and J by 1 base; unmatched bases: 6. This CDR3 spans 15 amino acids. Germline CDR1 MNHEY, CDR2 SVGAGI. CDR3 region: CASTPPGGNTGELFF. As DNA, the CDR3 is TGTGCCAGCACCCCCCCGGGGGGGAACACCGGGGAGCTGTTTTTT.

The genes are TRBV27 and TRBJ1-6; 11 bases line up with TRBD1. The CDR3 has 18 amino acids. Germline CDR1 is MNHEY and CDR2 is SMNVEV (reference sequence). V was pared by 6 bases and J by 4 bases, with 11 bases of the junction left unmatched. In nucleotides, the CDR3 is TGTGCCAGCAGCCCCGGAGGAGGGACAGGGGGATATAATTCACCCCTCCACTTT. Translated: CASSPGGGTGGYNSPLHF.

V is TRBV4-3 and J is TRBJ2-4, with a weak D call TRBD2 (5 bases). V lost 0 bases, J lost 0 bases, and 12 bases lay in between. The CDR3 is 17 amino acids. The germline V gene has CDR1 LGHNA and CDR2 YSLEER. The CDR3 DNA is TGCGCCAGCAGCCAAGATCTGGAAGGACTAGCCAAAAACATTCAGTACTTC. This encodes CASSQDLEGLAKNIQYF.

This sequence joins TRBV6-6 and TRBJ2-3, with 7 positions matching TRBD2. After removal of 10 bases from V and 5 bases from J, the junction contained 15 bases not matched to a gene. Germline-derived CDR1 and CDR2 are MNHNY and SVGAGI (reference sequence). The CDR3 is 15 residues long. The CDR3 here is CATRSLAGGGDTQYF. CDR3 DNA sequence: TGTGCCACCCGATCCCTGGCAGGCGGGGGAGATACGCAGTATTTT.

The chain carries TRBV4-3 and TRBJ1-2; 7 bases are a match to TRBD1. The CDR3 spans 13 residues. Germline V lookup: CDR1 LGHNA, CDR2 YSLEER. With V trimmed by 4 bases and J by 8 bases, 7 bases remained unmatched. CDR3 nucleotide sequence: TGCGCCAGCAGCCCGACAGGGCTACGCGGCTACACCTTC. This sequence encodes CASSPTGLRGYTF.

This chain joins TRBV5-5 and TRBJ1-6; 8 bases match TRBD1. The length of the CDR3 is 17 residues. Germline-derived CDR1 and CDR2 are SGHKS and YYEKEE (reference sequence). V was pared by 4 bases and J by 7 bases, with 13 bases of the junction left unmatched. The CDR3 coding sequence is TGTGCCAGCAGCCAAAACAGGGGGTACACCCGGAATTCACCCCTCCACTTT. Amino acid sequence: CASSQNRGYTRNSPLHF.

This rearrangement joins TRBV2 to TRBJ1-1; D remains unclear. The CDR3 extends over 11 amino acids. V was pared by 8 bases and J by 7 bases, with 11 bases between. Germline V gene data show CDR1 as SNHLY and CDR2 as FYNNEI. The CDR3, as DNA: TGTGCCAGCTGTCGTGTGAGTGAAGCTTTCTTT. Its protein is CASCRVSEAFF.

The chain uses TRBV6-4 and TRBJ2-3; D uncertain. Germline V CDR1 and CDR2: MRHNA, SNTAGT. This CDR3 spans 14 amino acids. Trimming stripped 6 bases from V and 3 bases from J, with 13 bases between. The CDR3 loop is CASSASPGTDTQYF. DNA for the CDR3: TGTGCCAGCAGCGCGAGCCCCGGAACAGATACGCAGTATTTT.

The chain links TRBV30 to TRBJ1-1; D not certain. Per the germline V gene, CDR1 is GTSNPN and CDR2 is SVGIG (reference sequence). The CDR3 has 14 residues. Trimming took 3 bases from V and 1 from J, leaving 12 bases between them. The CDR3 nucleotides are TGTGCCTGGAGAACGGAGGGCCAGAACACTGAAGCTTTCTTT. Translated, it gives CAWRTEGQNTEAFF.

The rearrangement joins TRBV12-3 or TRBV12-4 to TRBJ2-3; the D is unclear. The CDR3 sequence is 12 residues long. V was pared by 4 bases and J by 2 bases, with 4 bases between. The CDR3 loop is CASSWDTDTQYF. The CDR3, as DNA: TGTGCCAGCAGTTGGGACACAGATACGCAGTATTTT.